This entry lists 18 T cell receptor beta chains sequenced from one sample in a study of T cells in Graves' hyperthyroidism and ophthalmopathy. Template material for amplifying TCR beta CDR3 regions consisted of RNA transcripts. RT-PCR in the first round (using the HTBI primer set) targeted the TCR CDR3. TCRdb reprocessed the multiplex PCR reads via MiXCR and lists one record per CDR3 protein. The data contain 300,000 or so distinct CDR3 sequences, 15% to 20% of them singletons. Sample: blood. These receptors came from a woman in her fifties or sixties with Graves' hyperthyroidism.

The V gene is TRBV19, the J gene TRBJ2-1; TRBD1 or TRBD2 may be the D gene (7 bases each). The V end lost 6 bases, the J end lost 7 bases, and 16 bases lay between the germline ends. Per the germline V gene, CDR1 is LNHDA and CDR2 is SQIVND (reference sequence). The length of the CDR3 is 14 residues. The CDR3 spells CASRRGAGGNEQFF. The CDR3 DNA is TGTGCCAGTAGACGGGGGGCAGGGGGTAATGAGCAGTTCTTC.

There are many counts of this clonotype. CDR3 sequence (DNA): TGTGCCAGCAGCTTGCAATCTGAAGCTTTCTTT. Its protein is CASSLQSEAFF. The chain combines TRBV5-6 with TRBJ1-1; D ambiguous. There are 11 residues in the CDR3. V was pared by 1 base and J by 6 bases, with 4 bases between. Germline lookup yields CDR1 SGHDT and CDR2 YYEEEE.

At least ten counts were recorded for this clonotype. The gene calls are TRBV3-1 and TRBJ2-2; D ambiguous. Trimming took off 1 base at V and 2 bases at J, with 5 bases between the two ends. The CDR3 has 14 amino acids. Looked up from germline, CDR1 is LGHDT and CDR2 is YNNKEL (reference sequence). CDR3: CASSQGPNTGELFF. CDR3 bases: TGTGCCAGCAGCCAAGGACCCAACACCGGGGAGCTGTTTTTT. Based on the CDR3 plus reference TRBV3-1 and TRBJ2-2, the full variable domain is DTAVSQTPKYLVTQMGNDKSIKCEQNLGHDTMYWYKQDSKKFLKIMFSYNNKELIINETVPNRFSPKSPDKAHLNLHINSLELGDSAVYFCASSQGPNTGELFFGEGSRLTVL.

J is TRBJ2-2 and V is TRBV20-1, with D maybe TRBD2 (6 bases). CDR3 length: 13 residues. Germline CDR1 reads DFQATT; CDR2 reads SNEGSKA (reference sequence). Trimming left V 5 bases short and J 4 bases short, with 11 bases between. CDR3 in amino acids: CSAGYGGTGELFF. Written as DNA, the CDR3 is TGCAGTGCTGGCTACGGGGGCACCGGGGAGCTGTTTTTT.

This clonotype was counted ten times or more. The V and J genes are TRBV18 and TRBJ2-3; D is uncertain. Between the trimmed V and J ends, which lost 6 bases and 1 base, there was a span of 17 bases. The length of the CDR3 is 16 residues. CDR1 is KGHSH and CDR2 is LQKENI in the germline V gene. The CDR3 region is CASSRGPGGRTDTQYF. CDR3 sequence (DNA): TGTGCCAGCTCTCGCGGTCCTGGTGGTCGCACAGATACGCAGTATTTT.

This clonotype occurred many times. This chain links TRBV5-1 with TRBJ2-1; 13 bases map to TRBD2. Germline CDR1 reads SGHRS; CDR2 reads YFSETQ. The CDR3 runs to 15 residues. J lost 7 bases, V lost 4 bases, and 5 bases had no gene match. CDR3 in amino acids: CASSATSGGLNEQFF. In DNA form, the CDR3 reads TGCGCCAGCAGCGCGACTAGCGGGGGGCTGAATGAGCAGTTCTTC.

Regarding this clonotype: Given a much more abundant clone one base away, this may be a read error. The chain is built from TRBV10-3 and TRBJ2-5; TRBD2 matches 14 bases. TRBJ2-1 explains the end of the DNA better; the J call may be wrong. The germline V gene has CDR1 ENHRY and CDR2 SYGVKD. The CDR3 totals 21 residues. The DNA for the CDR3 is TGTGCCATCAGTGAGCCACCCTTCGAGCCGGGACTAGCGGGGGCAATCGAGACCCAGTTCTTC. Protein product: CAISEPPFEPGLAGAIETQFF.

The chain is built from TRBV9 and TRBJ2-5, with 11 nucleotides matching TRBD1. CDR3 length: 14 amino acids. Germline values: CDR1 SGDLS, CDR2 YYNGEE. V shed 3 bases and J 4 bases; nucleotides not matched to a gene: 2. The CDR3 DNA reads TGTGCCAGCAGCGGGGACAGGGGGTTAGAGACCCAGTACTTC. This gives the protein CASSGDRGLETQYF.

At least ten counts were recorded for this clonotype. The genes are TRBV2 and TRBJ2-1; possible D gene TRBD2, 7 bases. This CDR3 contains 16 residues. V lost 1 base, J lost 0 bases, and 10 bases lay in between. Germline V gene sequence: CDR1 SNHLY, CDR2 FYNNEI. The CDR3 DNA sequence: TGTGCCAGCAGTGAAGGGGGGGGGCTCTCCTACAATGAGCAGTTCTTC. Its translation is CASSEGGGLSYNEQFF. Combining the CDR3 with reference TRBV2 and TRBJ2-1 gives the whole variable domain EPEVTQTPSHQVTQMGQEVILRCVPISNHLYFYWYRQILGQKVEFLVSFYNNEISEKSEIFDDQFSVERPDGSNFTLKIRSTKLEDSAMYFCASSEGGGLSYNEQFFGPGTRLTVL.

This rearrangement joins TRBV10-3 to TRBJ1-4, with D possibly matching TRBD1 (6 bases). CDR1 and CDR2 from the germline V gene are ENHRY and SYGVKD. This CDR3 region has 14 residues. V was shortened by 4 bases and J by 0 bases, with 6 bases between the two germline ends. CDR3 loop: CAISGTATNEKLFF. The CDR3 DNA follows: TGTGCCATCAGTGGGACAGCAACTAATGAAAAACTGTTTTTT.

With regard to this clonotype: It may be a read error: a sequence one base away is much more abundant. DNA of the CDR3: TGTGCCAGCAGCCCAGGGGGCGTCGTCCGGGACAGCACTCAGCCCCAGCATTTT. Its translation: CASSPGGVVRDSTQPQHF. The rearrangement joins TRBV27 to TRBJ1-5; 8 bases line up with TRBD1. The germline gives CDR1 MNHEY, CDR2 SMNVEV (reference sequence). CDR3 length: 18 amino acids.

The gene calls are TRBV5-1 and TRBJ2-2, with 10 bases lining up with TRBD2. Germline trimming cut 1 base from V and 6 bases from J; bases unmatched to any gene: 6. Germline CDR1 is SGHRS and CDR2 is YFSETQ. The length of the CDR3 is 16 residues. The CDR3 loop is CASSLLLAGPAGELFF. CDR3 nucleotides: TGCGCCAGCAGCTTGTTACTAGCGGGACCAGCCGGGGAGCTGTTTTTT. The full variable domain, with the rest looked up from reference TRBV5-1 and TRBJ2-2, is KAGVTQTPRYLIKTRGQQVTLSCSPISGHRSVSWYQQTPGQGLQFLFEYFSETQRNKGNFPGRFSGRQFSNSRSEMNVSTLELGDSALYLCASSLLLAGPAGELFFGEGSRLTVL.

CDR3 protein: CASSLLADLFVGSTDTQYF. CDR3 coding DNA: TGTGCCAGCAGCTTACTAGCGGACCTTTTCGTGGGAAGCACAGATACGCAGTATTTT. The chain employs TRBV5-6 and TRBJ2-3, with 8 bases that match TRBD2. In germline, CDR1 is SGHDT, CDR2 YYEEEE. This CDR3 contains 19 residues. V shed 2 bases, J shed 0 bases, and the junction held 14 bases outside the gene matches.

The gene calls are TRBV7-9 and TRBJ1-2, with D possibly TRBD1 on 6 matching bases. CDR1 is SEHNR, CDR2 FQNEAQ, per germline (reference sequence). There are 11 residues in the CDR3. With 4 bases removed from V and 8 bases from J, the gap between germline ends came to 8 bases. The CDR3 sequence: CASSWGGGYTF. Written as DNA, the CDR3 is TGTGCCAGCAGCTGGGGGGGCGGCTACACCTTC.

The J gene is TRBJ2-1, the V gene TRBV10-3; 14 nucleotides match TRBD2. Germline CDR1 and CDR2: ENHRY and SYGVKD. The junction had 2 bases not matched to a gene; V was cut back by 2 bases and J by 2 bases. The CDR3 sequence is 17 residues long. The CDR3, as DNA: TGTGCCATCAGTGAGGGGACTAGCGGGAGACCCTACAATGAGCAGTTCTTC. This sequence encodes CAISEGTSGRPYNEQFF.

This chain links TRBV2 with TRBJ1-6; maybe TRBD1 (6 bases). The length of the CDR3 is 12 residues. Per the germline V gene, CDR1 is SNHLY and CDR2 is FYNNEI. V was clipped by 5 bases and J by 11 bases, with 10 bases between them. CDR3 sequence reads: CASSLQGPPLHF. The CDR3 region has the DNA TGTGCCAGCAGTCTACAGGGTCCACCCCTCCACTTT.

This clonotype was seen only a few times. This rearrangement joins TRBV6-6 to TRBJ2-7; 7 bases agree with TRBD2. The germline V gene has CDR1 MNHNY and CDR2 SVGAGI (reference sequence). The CDR3 runs 16 residues. Losses at the gene ends were 0 bases for V and 5 bases for J; bases not matched to a gene: 10. Written as DNA, the CDR3 is TGTGCCAGCAGTTACTCGAGGCAACTAGCGCAAAACGAGCAGTACTTC. This encodes CASSYSRQLAQNEQYF.

This clonotype was detected many times. This chain uses TRBV11-3 with TRBJ1-1, with D possibly TRBD1 on 5 matching bases. Trimming removed 5 bases from V and 0 bases from J, with 19 bases in between. The V gene's germline CDR1 is SGHNT and CDR2 YENEEA. This CDR3 is built from 17 residues. DNA of the CDR3: TGTGCCAGCAGCCCCCGCGGGGACCGCGACTTGAACACTGAAGCTTTCTTT. Residues: CASSPRGDRDLNTEAFF.